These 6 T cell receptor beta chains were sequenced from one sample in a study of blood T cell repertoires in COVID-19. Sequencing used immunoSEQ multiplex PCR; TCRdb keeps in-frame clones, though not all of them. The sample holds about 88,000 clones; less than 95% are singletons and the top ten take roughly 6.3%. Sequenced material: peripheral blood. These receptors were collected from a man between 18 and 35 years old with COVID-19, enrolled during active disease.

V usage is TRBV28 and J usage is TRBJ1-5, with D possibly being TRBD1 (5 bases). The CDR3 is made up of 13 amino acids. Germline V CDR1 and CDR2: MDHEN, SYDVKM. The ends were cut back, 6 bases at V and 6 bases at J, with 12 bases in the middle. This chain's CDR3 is CASSQGVGQPQHF. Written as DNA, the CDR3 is TGTGCCAGCAGCCAGGGTGTGGGTCAGCCCCAGCATTTT.

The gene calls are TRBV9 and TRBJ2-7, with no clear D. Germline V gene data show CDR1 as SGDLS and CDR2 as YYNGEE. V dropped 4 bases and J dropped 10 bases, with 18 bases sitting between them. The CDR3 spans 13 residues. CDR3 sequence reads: CASSSSLGENQYF. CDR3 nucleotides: TGTGCCAGCAGCTCCTCATTGGGCGAGAATCAGTACTTC. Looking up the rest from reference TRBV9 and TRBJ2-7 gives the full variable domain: DSGVTQTPKHLITATGQRVTLRCSPRSGDLSVYWYQQSLDQGLQFLIQYYNGEERAKGNILERFSAQQFPDLHSELNLSSLELGDSALYFCASSSSLGENQYFGPGTRLTVT.

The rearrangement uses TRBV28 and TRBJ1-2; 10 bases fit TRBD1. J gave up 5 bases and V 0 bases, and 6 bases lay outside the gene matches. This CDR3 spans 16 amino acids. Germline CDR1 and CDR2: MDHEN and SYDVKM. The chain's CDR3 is CASSLWGQGRGYGYTF. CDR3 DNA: TGTGCCAGCAGTTTATGGGGACAGGGGCGAGGGTATGGCTACACCTTC.

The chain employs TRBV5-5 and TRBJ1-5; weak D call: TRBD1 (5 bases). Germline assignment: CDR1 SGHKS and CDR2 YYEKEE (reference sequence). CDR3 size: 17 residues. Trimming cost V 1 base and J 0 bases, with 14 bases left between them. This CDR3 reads CASSLRATDISNQPQHF. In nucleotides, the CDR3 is TGTGCCAGCAGCTTGAGGGCTACGGACATTAGCAATCAGCCCCAGCATTTT.

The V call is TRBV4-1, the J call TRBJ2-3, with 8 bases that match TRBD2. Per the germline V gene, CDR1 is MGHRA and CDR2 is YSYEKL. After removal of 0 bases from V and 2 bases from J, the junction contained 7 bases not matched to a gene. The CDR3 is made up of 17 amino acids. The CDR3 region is CASSQDRGGPNTDTQYF. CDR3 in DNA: TGCGCCAGCAGCCAAGATCGCGGGGGGCCTAACACAGATACGCAGTATTTT.

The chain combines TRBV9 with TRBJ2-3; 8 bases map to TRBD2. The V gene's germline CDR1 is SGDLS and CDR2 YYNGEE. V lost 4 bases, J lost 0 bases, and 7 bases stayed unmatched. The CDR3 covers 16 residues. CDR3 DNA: TGTGCCAGCAGCCCCCGCGGGAGGCCTAGCACAGATACGCAGTATTTT. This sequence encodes CASSPRGRPSTDTQYF. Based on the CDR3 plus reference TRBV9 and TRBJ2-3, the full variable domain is DSGVTQTPKHLITATGQRVTLRCSPRSGDLSVYWYQQSLDQGLQFLIQYYNGEERAKGNILERFSAQQFPDLHSELNLSSLELGDSALYFCASSPRGRPSTDTQYFGPGTRLTVL.